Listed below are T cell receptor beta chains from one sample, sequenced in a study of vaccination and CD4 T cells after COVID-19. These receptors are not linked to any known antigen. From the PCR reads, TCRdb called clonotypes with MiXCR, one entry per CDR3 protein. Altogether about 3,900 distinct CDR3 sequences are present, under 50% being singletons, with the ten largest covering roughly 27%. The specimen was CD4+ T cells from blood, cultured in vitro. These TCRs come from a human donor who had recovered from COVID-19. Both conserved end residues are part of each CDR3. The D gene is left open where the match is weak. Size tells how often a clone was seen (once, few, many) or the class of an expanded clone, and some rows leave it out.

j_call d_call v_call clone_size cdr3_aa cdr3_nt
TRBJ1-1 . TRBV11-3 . CASSLPNRDYPFF TGTGCCAGCAGCTTACCCAACAGGGATTACCCTTTCTTT
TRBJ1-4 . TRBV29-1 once CSAATATNEKLFF TGCAGCGCAGCCACAGCAACTAATGAAAAACTGTTTTTT
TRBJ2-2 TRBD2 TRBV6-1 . CASSLGGTSGNTGELFF TGTGCCAGTTCTCTAGGGGGTACTAGCGGGAACACCGGGGAGCTGTTTTTT
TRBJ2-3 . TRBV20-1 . CSAHGSAVLTDTQYF TGCAGTGCTCACGGGTCTGCGGTCCTCACAGATACGCAGTATTTT
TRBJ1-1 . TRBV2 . CATVRAVNTEAFF TGTGCCACCGTCCGAGCCGTGAACACTGAAGCTTTCTTT
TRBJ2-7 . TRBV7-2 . CASSYQSVGEEQYF TGTGCCAGCAGCTATCAATCGGTGGGGGAGGAGCAGTACTTC
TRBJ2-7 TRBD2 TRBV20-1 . CSASGRDGYEQYF TGCAGCGCGAGCGGGAGGGACGGCTACGAGCAGTACTTC
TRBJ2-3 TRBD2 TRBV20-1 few CSARLGWEGMDTQYF TGCAGTGCTAGGCTTGGGTGGGAGGGCATGGATACGCAGTATTTT
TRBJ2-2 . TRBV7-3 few CASSSERGGELFF TGTGCCAGCAGCTCAGAAAGAGGCGGGGAGCTGTTTTTT
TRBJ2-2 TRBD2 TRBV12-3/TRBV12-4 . CASSLRLATGELFF TGTGCCAGCAGTTTACGACTAGCGACCGGGGAGCTGTTTTTT
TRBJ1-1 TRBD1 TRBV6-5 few CASSYSGQGASEAFF TGTGCCAGCAGTTACTCGGGACAGGGGGCCTCTGAAGCTTTCTTT
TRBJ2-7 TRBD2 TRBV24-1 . CATATGGDRKQYF TGTGCCACAGCGACGGGAGGGGATAGAAAGCAGTACTTC
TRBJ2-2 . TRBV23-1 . CASGPGVAGTGELFF TGCGCCAGCGGCCCAGGGGTCGCGGGCACCGGGGAGCTGTTTTTT
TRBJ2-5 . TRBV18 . CASSPTGSQGETQYF TGTGCCAGCTCACCCACAGGGAGTCAGGGAGAGACCCAGTACTTC
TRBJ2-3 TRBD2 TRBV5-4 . CASSSGTSGRTDTQYF TGTGCCAGCAGCTCCGGGACTAGCGGGAGGACAGATACGCAGTATTTT
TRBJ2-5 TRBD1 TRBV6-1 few CASSPLRGLDRETQYF TGTGCCAGCAGTCCGCTCAGGGGGCTAGATCGAGAGACCCAGTACTTC
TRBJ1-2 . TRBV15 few CATSRGLGGGGYTF TGTGCCACCAGCAGAGGGCTCGGGGGGGGTGGCTACACCTTC
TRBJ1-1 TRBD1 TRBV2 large CASSERWTGVTEAFF TGTGCCAGCAGTGAAAGGTGGACAGGGGTGACTGAAGCTTTCTTT
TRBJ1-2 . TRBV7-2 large CASTSNRGAPYGYTF TGTGCCAGCACCTCCAACCGCGGGGCTCCCTATGGCTACACCTTC
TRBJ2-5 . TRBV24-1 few CATSDPGRGQETQYF TGTGCCACCAGTGATCCCGGACGGGGTCAAGAGACCCAGTACTTC
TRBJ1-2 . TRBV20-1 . CSATGFLGYGYTF TGCAGTGCTACAGGGTTTCTGGGGTATGGCTACACCTTC
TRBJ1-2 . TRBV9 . CASSPRAWAGEGYTF TGTGCCAGCAGCCCCCGCGCTTGGGCCGGGGAGGGCTACACCTTC
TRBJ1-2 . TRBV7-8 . CASSPARGNYGYTF TGTGCCAGCAGCCCAGCCCGAGGAAACTATGGCTACACCTTC
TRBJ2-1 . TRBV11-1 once CASSRDSFTYNEQFF TGTGCCAGCAGCCGCGACAGTTTTACCTACAATGAGCAGTTCTTC
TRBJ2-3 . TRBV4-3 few CASSQEYLVTDTQYF TGCGCCAGCAGCCAAGAATACCTAGTCACAGATACGCAGTATTTT
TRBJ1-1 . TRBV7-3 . CASSLYTNTEAFF TGTGCCAGCAGCTTATACACAAACACTGAAGCTTTCTTT
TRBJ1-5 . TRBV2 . CASSEGGPGQPQHF TGTGCCAGCAGTGAAGGGGGACCTGGGCAGCCCCAGCATTTT
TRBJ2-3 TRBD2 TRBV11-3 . CASSLRASGTSIDTQYF TGTGCCAGCAGCTTACGGGCTAGCGGGACATCCATAGATACGCAGTATTTT
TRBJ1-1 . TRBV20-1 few CSASYGGTNTEAFF TGCAGTGCTAGTTACGGGGGGACGAACACTGAAGCTTTCTTT
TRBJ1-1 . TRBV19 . CATMRSTGQNRANTEAFF TGTGCCACGATGAGGAGTACAGGGCAAAACAGGGCGAACACTGAAGCTTTCTTT
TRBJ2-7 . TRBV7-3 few CASSLGTPNGYEQYF TGTGCCAGCAGCTTAGGCACACCTAACGGCTACGAGCAGTACTTC
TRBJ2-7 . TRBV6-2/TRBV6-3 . CASRSWRGTYEQYF TGTGCCAGCCGCTCTTGGAGGGGTACCTACGAGCAGTACTTC
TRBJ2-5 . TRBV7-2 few CASSPISFGETQYF TGTGCCAGCAGCCCCATTTCCTTCGGAGAGACCCAGTACTTC
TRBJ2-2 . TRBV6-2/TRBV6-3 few CASRPAENTGELFF TGTGCCAGCAGACCCGCAGAGAACACCGGGGAGCTGTTTTTT
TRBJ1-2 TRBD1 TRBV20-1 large CSAREPTPGQRTTYYGYTF TGCAGTGCTAGAGAGCCCACCCCGGGACAGCGTACGACTTACTATGGCTACACCTTC
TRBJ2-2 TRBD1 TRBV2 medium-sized CASFPKPGTANTGELFF TGTGCCAGTTTCCCGAAGCCCGGGACAGCAAACACCGGGGAGCTGTTTTTT
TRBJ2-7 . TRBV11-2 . CASSLRPSSYEQYF TGTGCCAGCAGCTTGCGGCCGAGCTCCTACGAGCAGTACTTC
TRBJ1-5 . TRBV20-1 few CSARDSKSGQPQHF TGCAGTGCTAGAGATAGCAAGAGCGGGCAGCCCCAGCATTTT
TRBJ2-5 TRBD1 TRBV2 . CASSGTGAQETQYF TGTGCCAGCAGTGGAACAGGGGCCCAAGAGACCCAGTACTTC
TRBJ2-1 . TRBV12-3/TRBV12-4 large CASRPPDGNNEQFF TGTGCCAGCAGACCACCCGACGGCAACAATGAGCAGTTCTTC
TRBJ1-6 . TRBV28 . CASTPIGAQTYNSPLHF TGTGCCAGCACCCCCATCGGGGCGCAAACTTATAATTCACCCCTCCACTTT
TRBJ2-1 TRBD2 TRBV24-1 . CATSDAERGGREDEQFF TGTGCCACCAGTGATGCCGAGCGGGGGGGCCGGGAGGATGAGCAGTTTTTC
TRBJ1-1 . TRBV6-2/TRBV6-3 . CASSYLQGLDTEAFF TGTGCCAGCAGTTACCTCCAGGGGTTGGACACTGAAGCTTTCTTT